The T cell receptor beta chain under discussion was sequenced for a study of T-cell reconstitution after alpha-beta-depleted transplantation in children. General study findings and limits: Newly generated T cells supplied most T-cell counts and diversity one year post-transplant.

V gave up 6 bases and J gave up 2 bases; unmatched junction bases: 4. CDR1 and CDR2 (germline): SGHRS, YFSETQ. The CDR3 runs 14 residues. In this sample, this clonotype turned up many times. Its antigen is unknown. This sample's TCRbeta library carried unique molecular identifier barcodes. TCRdb re-analysed the PCR reads in MiXCR, keeping a single row per CDR3 protein. Of about 300,000 distinct CDR3 sequences listed, about a tenth are singletons. The input for sequencing was PBMCs, taken before TCRalphabeta/CD19-depleted stem cell transplant. This clonotype was obtained from a boy under two years old with acute myeloid leukemia, due to receive a stem cell transplant. The rearrangement joins TRBV5-1 to TRBJ2-3, with 9 nucleotides matching TRBD2. The CDR3 sequence: CASTPSGTTDTQYF. In DNA form, the CDR3 reads TGCGCCAGCACCCCTAGCGGGACCACAGATACGCAGTATTTT.